Shown below are 29 T cell receptor beta chains from a single sample sequenced in a study of blood T cell repertoires in COVID-19. Generated by immunoSEQ multiplex PCR, the TCRdb table keeps only in-frame clones and is missing some. The table lists some 390,000 clones, 75% to 90% of them singletons. Sequenced sample: PBMCs or T cells enriched from blood (not recorded which). The receptors originated from a man younger than 45 who had recovered from COVID-19.

Written as DNA, the CDR3 is TGTGCCAGCAGCTTGGCCCAAAGCGCTCTGAGCTCCTACAATGAGCAGTTCTTC. Its protein product is CASSLAQSALSSYNEQFF. V is TRBV5-4 and J is TRBJ2-1; D is ambiguous. With 0 bases removed from V and 0 bases from J, the gap between germline ends came to 16 bases. Germline V CDR1 and CDR2: SGHNT, YYREEE (reference sequence). The CDR3 has 18 amino acids.

This chain connects TRBV7-9 to TRBJ2-2; perhaps TRBD2 as D (6 bases). V was cut by 4 bases and J by 3 bases, with 18 bases left in between. This CDR3 spans 17 amino acids. The germline V gene has CDR1 SEHNR and CDR2 FQNEAQ (reference sequence). The CDR3 DNA is TGTGCCAGCAGCTCCCCGCCCGGGGGTAGTTACACCGGGGAGCTGTTTTTT. Translation gives CASSSPPGGSYTGELFF.

The chain links TRBV27 to TRBJ2-1, with TRBD2 matching 7 bases. The germline V gene encodes CDR1 MNHEY and CDR2 SMNVEV (reference sequence). The CDR3 is 18 amino acids. Germline trimming cut 5 bases from V and 6 bases from J; bases unmatched to any gene: 19. The CDR3 DNA sequence: TGTGCCAGCAGTGTGGCTTTTGGGGGGGACGTCCCCCCCAATGAGCAGTTCTTC. This codes for CASSVAFGGDVPPNEQFF.

This chain links TRBV7-9 with TRBJ2-2; D call uncertain. This CDR3 has 17 residues. The V end lost 5 bases, the J end lost 3 bases, and 19 bases lay between the germline ends. CDR1 SEHNR and CDR2 FQNEAQ come from the germline V gene (reference sequence). CDR3 nucleotide sequence: TGTGCCAGCAGCACTCCATCCCAGACACCTGACACCGGGGAGCTGTTTTTT. It is translated as CASSTPSQTPDTGELFF.

Written as DNA, the CDR3 is TGCGCCAGCAGCGTTTCGACAGGGGAACGGGAGACCCAGTACTTC. Its protein is CASSVSTGERETQYF. The rearrangement joins TRBV5-1 to TRBJ2-5; 8 bases fit TRBD1. V lost 4 bases and J lost 5; bases outside the gene matches: 10. The CDR3 totals 15 residues. The germline CDR1 and CDR2 sequences are SGHRS and YFSETQ.

This clone was recorded only once. V is TRBV7-2 and J is TRBJ2-1; 11 bases map to TRBD2. Germline V gene lookup returns CDR1 SGHTA and CDR2 FQGNSA. With V trimmed by 7 bases and J by 6 bases, 8 bases remained unmatched. This CDR3 has 15 amino acids. In DNA, the CDR3 is TGTGCCAGCACCCTACTAGCGGGAGTCCCCAATGAGCAGTTCTTC. Protein: CASTLLAGVPNEQFF.

The chain is built from TRBV3-1 (or the pseudogene TRBV3-2) and TRBJ1-1, with 8 bases matching TRBD1. With 6 bases clipped from V and 3 bases from J, the junction kept 9 bases outside the gene matches. The germline gives CDR1 LGHDT, CDR2 YNNKEL (reference sequence). This CDR3 region has 15 residues. The CDR3 DNA reads as TGTGCCAGCAGTCCAATTCACAGGGGGGACACTGAAGCTTTCTTT. Translation: CASSPIHRGDTEAFF.

This sequence joins TRBV2 and TRBJ1-1, with D hard to call. V was shortened by 6 bases and J by 1 base, with 9 bases between the two germline ends. The CDR3 sequence is 13 residues long. From germline, CDR1 is SNHLY and CDR2 FYNNEI. The CDR3 DNA follows: TGTGCCAGCAGGGAGGACGGGAACACTGAAGCTTTCTTT. Its translation: CASREDGNTEAFF.

This clone was seen a few times. The CDR3 bases are TGTGCCACCAGTGATCCAAACTATGGCCCCTACAATGAGCAGTTCTTC. Translated, it gives CATSDPNYGPYNEQFF. The rearrangement links TRBV24-1 to TRBJ2-1; no reliable D call. Looked up from germline, CDR1 is KGHDR and CDR2 is SFDVKD. The CDR3 totals 16 residues. V shed 3 bases and J shed 2 bases, with 13 bases lying between them.

The chain is built from TRBV19 and TRBJ2-1, with D possibly matching TRBD2 (7 bases). Germline CDR1 is LNHDA and CDR2 is SQIVND (reference sequence). The CDR3 loop spans 14 amino acids. Between the trimmed V and J ends, which lost 6 bases and 7 bases, there was a span of 16 bases. CDR3 nucleotide sequence: TGTGCCAGTAGAGGGGGGGGGTCTCGGAATGAGCAGTTCTTC. This codes for CASRGGGSRNEQFF.

The V and J genes are TRBV28 and TRBJ1-1, with D possibly being TRBD1 (6 bases). From germline, CDR1 is MDHEN and CDR2 SYDVKM. The CDR3 totals 13 residues. The V end was cut by 1 base, the J end by 8 bases, with 11 bases between. The CDR3 sequence is CASSLSHRVEAFF. The CDR3 DNA sequence: TGTGCCAGCAGTTTATCGCACAGGGTAGAAGCTTTCTTT.

V and J are TRBV12-3 or TRBV12-4 and TRBJ1-1; 8 bases line up with TRBD1. V lost 8 bases, J lost 8 bases, and 4 bases stayed unmatched. This CDR3 contains 11 residues. CDR3 sequence (DNA): TGTGCCAGCGGACAGGGCTTGGAAGCTTTCTTT. This translates into CASGQGLEAFF.

The chain is built from TRBV25-1 and TRBJ2-7; perhaps TRBD1 as D (6 bases). Germline V gene lookup returns CDR1 MGHDK and CDR2 SYGVNS. The CDR3 covers 13 residues. Trimming removed 2 bases from V and 3 bases from J, with 8 bases in between. CDR3 in DNA: TGTGCCAGCAGTGAACCCAGGGGCTACGAGCAGTACTTC. It is translated as CASSEPRGYEQYF.

This chain connects TRBV7-8 to TRBJ1-1; D perhaps matches TRBD1 (6 bases). CDR1 SGHVS and CDR2 FQNEAQ come from the germline V gene. The CDR3 runs 15 residues. Trimming removed 4 bases from V and 7 bases from J, with 19 bases in between. CDR3 protein: CASSSSRDTSYEAFF. For the CDR3, the DNA is TGTGCCAGCAGCTCAAGTCGGGACACGAGTTATGAAGCTTTCTTT.

This sequence joins TRBV11-2 and TRBJ2-3; the D gene is possibly TRBD1 (6 bases). Germline V gives CDR1 SGHAT, CDR2 FQNNGV. The V end was cut by 6 bases, the J end by 4 bases, with 17 bases between. The CDR3 runs 15 residues. The CDR3 nucleotides are TGTGCCAGCAGTAGACAGGTGATTTCGGCAGATACGCAGTATTTT. This codes for CASSRQVISADTQYF.

V usage is TRBV23-1 and J usage is TRBJ2-7; D is unresolved. TRBV23-1 is flagged as an ORF with uncertain function. V lost 3 bases and J lost 9, with 15 bases in between. CDR3 length equals 13 residues. The CDR3 loop reads CASSHRVTTRQYF. CDR3 sequence (DNA): TGCGCCAGCAGTCACAGAGTTACTACGAGGCAGTACTTC.

The chain links TRBV4-1 to TRBJ1-4; 10 nucleotides align to TRBD1. Germline-derived CDR1 and CDR2 are MGHRA and YSYEKL. This CDR3 spans 19 amino acids. The V gene end was trimmed by 0 bases and the J gene end by 0 bases; junction bases not matched to a gene: 7. The chain's CDR3 is CASSQDWRTGGATNEKLFF. Written as DNA, the CDR3 is TGCGCCAGCAGCCAAGATTGGAGGACAGGGGGAGCAACTAATGAAAAACTGTTTTTT.

The V call is TRBV7-8, the J call TRBJ2-7; TRBD1 aligns across 7 bases. This CDR3 spans 15 amino acids. Losses at the gene ends were 5 bases for V and 4 bases for J; bases not matched to a gene: 11. The V gene's germline CDR1 is SGHVS and CDR2 FQNEAQ. In nucleotides, the CDR3 is TGTGCCAGCAGCAACAGGGGAGTGGGTACGTACGAGCAGTACTTC. It specifies CASSNRGVGTYEQYF.

The chain links TRBV20-1 to TRBJ2-1; TRBD1 matches at 7 bases. In germline, CDR1 is DFQATT, CDR2 SNEGSKA (reference sequence). The CDR3 consists of 13 residues. With 3 bases clipped from V and 4 bases from J, the junction kept 3 bases outside the gene matches. CDR3 amino acids: CSASGTEYNEQFF. CDR3 DNA: TGCAGTGCTAGTGGGACAGAGTACAATGAGCAGTTCTTC.

The rearrangement links TRBV4-2 to TRBJ2-7, with TRBD2 identical over 9 bases. In germline, CDR1 is LGHNA, CDR2 YNFKEQ. CDR3 size: 15 residues. V shed 3 bases, J shed 0 bases, and the junction held 3 bases outside the gene matches. DNA of the CDR3: TGTGCCAGCAGCCATGGTAGCGGGAGCTCCTACGAGCAGTACTTC. It translates to CASSHGSGSSYEQYF.

J is TRBJ1-2 and V is TRBV13; 9 bases agree with TRBD1. This CDR3 is built from 14 residues. Unmatched junction bases numbered 14, after V lost 10 bases and J lost 8 bases. Per germline, CDR1 PRHDT and CDR2 FYEKMQ (reference sequence). The DNA of the CDR3 is TGTGCCACCCCTTGGGGACAGGGTTCCGGCGGCTACACCTTC. Amino acid sequence: CATPWGQGSGGYTF.

The V gene is TRBV6-5, the J gene TRBJ1-5; D might be TRBD1 (5 bases). Per the germline V gene, CDR1 is MNHEY and CDR2 is SVGAGI. V was pared by 8 bases and J by 4 bases, with 18 bases between. The CDR3 is 15 amino acids. The CDR3 coding sequence is TGTGCCAGCGGGGACTTAGGCGTAGGAAATCAGCCCCAGCATTTT. Translated: CASGDLGVGNQPQHF.

The V and J genes are TRBV6-6 and TRBJ2-7; D may be TRBD1 (6 bases). CDR3 length equals 15 residues. Trimming shortened V by 5 bases and J by 1 base, and 15 bases separated the two germline ends. Germline-derived CDR1 and CDR2 are MNHNY and SVGAGI (reference sequence). CDR3 sequence reads: CASSGQYHPSYEQYF. CDR3 bases: TGTGCCAGCAGTGGACAGTATCACCCTTCCTACGAGCAGTACTTC.

V is TRBV5-5 and J is TRBJ1-4; D possibly corresponds to TRBD1 (5 bases). Germline CDR1 and CDR2: SGHKS and YYEKEE (reference sequence). The CDR3 consists of 14 residues. Trimming removed 1 base at V and 5 bases at J, with 9 bases between. CDR3 sequence: CASSLLQANEKLFF. The CDR3 DNA is TGTGCCAGCAGCTTGCTACAGGCGAATGAAAAACTGTTTTTT. Drawing the rest from reference TRBV5-5 and TRBJ1-4, the complete variable domain is DAGVTQSPTHLIKTRGQQVTLRCSPISGHKSVSWYQQVLGQGPQFIFQYYEKEERGRGNFPDRFSARQFPNYSSELNVNALLLGDSALYLCASSLLQANEKLFFGSGTQLSVL.

The V gene is TRBV27, the J gene TRBJ2-1; D may be TRBD2 (6 bases). Germline CDR1 is MNHEY and CDR2 is SMNVEV (reference sequence). This CDR3 comprises 13 residues. Trimming took 0 bases from V and 10 from J, leaving 10 bases between them. As DNA, the CDR3 is TGTGCCAGCAGTTTATCGGGGGGAAACGAGCAGTTCTTC. This translates into CASSLSGGNEQFF.

This chain uses TRBV19 with TRBJ2-2; TRBD1 agrees at 8 bases. Trimming cost V 6 bases and J 0 bases; bases outside gene matches: 6. The CDR3 runs 16 residues. Germline lookup yields CDR1 LNHDA and CDR2 SQIVND (reference sequence). CDR3 amino acids: CASSDGQGSNTGELFF. CDR3 DNA: TGTGCCAGTAGCGACGGACAGGGATCGAACACCGGGGAGCTGTTTTTT. Combining the CDR3 with reference TRBV19 and TRBJ2-2 gives the whole variable domain DGGITQSPKYLFRKEGQNVTLSCEQNLNHDAMYWYRQDPGQGLRLIYYSQIVNDFQKGDIAEGYSVSREKKESFPLTVTSAQKNPTAFYLCASSDGQGSNTGELFFGEGSRLTVL.

The J gene is TRBJ2-5, the V gene TRBV18; possibly TRBD1 for D (5 bases). The CDR3 is 13 amino acids. Trimming took off 8 bases at V and 5 bases at J, with 15 bases between the two ends. Germline V lookup: CDR1 KGHSH, CDR2 LQKENI. In nucleotides, the CDR3 is TGTGCCAGCGCCCAGGGTGACGGGGAGACCCAGTACTTC. This codes for CASAQGDGETQYF.

As concerns this clone: Other DNA variants within this sample encode the same CDR3. Here the CDR3 reads CASSPQGGDTEAFF. CDR3 nucleotides: TGTGCCAGCTCACCACAGGGAGGGGACACTGAAGCTTTCTTT. The chain joins TRBV18 to TRBJ1-1, with D maybe TRBD1 (5 bases). The V gene's germline CDR1 is KGHSH and CDR2 LQKENI. There are 14 residues in the CDR3. Trimming took 1 base from V and 3 from J, leaving 9 bases between them.

This chain joins TRBV19 and TRBJ1-5; 7 positions match TRBD1. This CDR3 spans 18 amino acids. The V and J ends lost 5 bases and 2 bases, in that order; junction bases with no gene match: 15. Per germline, CDR1 LNHDA and CDR2 SQIVND (reference sequence). The CDR3 sequence: CASSSLNRGWGGNQPQHF. CDR3 DNA: TGTGCCAGTAGTTCCTTGAACAGGGGTTGGGGTGGCAATCAGCCCCAGCATTTT.